The next 31 T cell receptor beta chains were all read from a single sample in a study of blood T cell repertoires in COVID-19. Profiled with immunoSEQ multiplex PCR; TCRdb holds only in-frame clones, not every one. The data show around 160,000 clones, with about four fifths seen just once and 7% to 10% held by the top ten. Material for sequencing was peripheral blood. The receptors shown here come from a human donor with acute or convalescent COVID-19. The donor label of this sample is uncertain.

The rearrangement uses TRBV27 and TRBJ1-1, with D possibly TRBD1 on 6 matching bases. Germline V gene sequence: CDR1 MNHEY, CDR2 SMNVEV (reference sequence). This CDR3 is 14 amino acids long. V was clipped by 3 bases and J by 11 bases, with 19 bases between them. CDR3 sequence (DNA): TGTGCCAGCAGTTTCGCCTGGACAGCGGCTCGGGCTTTCTTT. As protein: CASSFAWTAARAFF.

This clone came up a few times. The V gene is TRBV30, the J gene TRBJ2-2; maybe TRBD2 (6 bases). V was cut by 3 bases and J by 7 bases, with 18 bases left in between. Germline V gives CDR1 GTSNPN, CDR2 SVGIG (reference sequence). CDR3 length: 15 residues. The DNA for the CDR3 is TGTGCCTGGAGCAAAAGGGACTCGATAAACGGGGAGCTGTTTTTT. It codes for CAWSKRDSINGELFF.

V and J are TRBV27 and TRBJ2-1, with TRBD2 identical over 11 bases. CDR3 length: 15 residues. V dropped 2 bases and J dropped 5; count of bases not matched to a gene: 2. Germline CDR1 reads MNHEY; CDR2 reads SMNVEV (reference sequence). DNA of the CDR3: TGTGCCAGCAGTTTAGGGACTAGCGGAAACAATGAGCAGTTCTTC. Translation gives CASSLGTSGNNEQFF.

The chain recombines TRBV2 with TRBJ1-2; D is unclear. V lost 8 bases and J lost 0, with 4 bases in between. Germline V gene sequence: CDR1 SNHLY, CDR2 FYNNEI. The CDR3 runs to 11 residues. Written as DNA, the CDR3 is TGTGCCAGCGCGGCTAACTATGGCTACACCTTC. Protein sequence: CASAANYGYTF.

This sequence joins TRBV11-2 and TRBJ1-3; possible D gene TRBD1, 5 bases. The V end lost 8 bases, the J end lost 0 bases, and 17 bases lay between the germline ends. The CDR3 totals 16 residues. Germline CDR1 is SGHAT and CDR2 is FQNNGV. CDR3 sequence reads: CASREGRASSGNTIYF. The CDR3 nucleotides read TGTGCCAGCCGCGAGGGGAGGGCCAGCTCTGGAAACACCATATATTTT.

V and J are TRBV2 and TRBJ1-5, with D unresolved. V was trimmed by 3 bases and J by 0 bases, leaving 9 bases between them. From germline, CDR1 is SNHLY and CDR2 FYNNEI. The CDR3 length is 15 residues. Here the CDR3 DNA reads TGTGCCAGCAGTGAGGTGGACTATAGCAATCAGCCCCAGCATTTT. Encoded protein: CASSEVDYSNQPQHF. The full variable domain, its missing parts supplied by reference TRBV2 and TRBJ1-5, is EPEVTQTPSHQVTQMGQEVILRCVPISNHLYFYWYRQILGQKVEFLVSFYNNEISEKSEIFDDQFSVERPDGSNFTLKIRSTKLEDSAMYFCASSEVDYSNQPQHFGDGTRLSIL.

The chain is built from TRBV12-5 and TRBJ1-1, with D perhaps TRBD1 (5 bases). The CDR3 loop spans 15 amino acids. The V and J ends lost 4 bases and 5 bases respectively, with 17 bases between them. The germline V gene has CDR1 LGHNT and CDR2 FRNRAP. In DNA, the CDR3 is TGTGCTAGTGGTTCGCCAGGGTTTTCCGGGACTGAAGCTTTCTTT. Encoded protein: CASGSPGFSGTEAFF.

This chain connects TRBV6-5 to TRBJ1-6; D remains ambiguous. The CDR3 runs 14 residues. Trimming stripped 6 bases from V and 0 bases from J, with 6 bases between. Germline CDR1 MNHEY, CDR2 SVGAGI. CDR3 nucleotides: TGTGCCAGCAGGGGGAGCTCCTATAATTCACCCCTCCACTTT. This codes for CASRGSSYNSPLHF.

The V and J genes are TRBV7-9 and TRBJ1-2; the match to TRBD1 covers 12 bases. Per the germline V gene, CDR1 is SEHNR and CDR2 is FQNEAQ (reference sequence). This CDR3 region has 14 residues. Germline trimming cut 3 bases from V and 6 bases from J; bases unmatched to any gene: 2. The CDR3 is CASSFGTGGDGYTF. The CDR3 region has the DNA TGTGCCAGCAGCTTCGGGACAGGGGGCGATGGCTACACCTTC.

This clone is a singleton in its sample. The rearrangement links TRBV27 to TRBJ1-2; possibly TRBD1 for D (6 bases). Trimming removed 4 bases from V and 8 bases from J, with 17 bases in between. CDR3 size: 14 residues. CDR1 and CDR2 from the germline V gene are MNHEY and SMNVEV (reference sequence). DNA of the CDR3: TGTGCCAGCAGTTCAAGCTCGGGGGGCGAAGGCTACACCTTC. Translating it yields CASSSSSGGEGYTF.

V usage is TRBV6-5 and J usage is TRBJ1-1; D not resolved. CDR1 and CDR2 (germline): MNHEY, SVGAGI. V shed 7 bases and J shed 4 bases, with 10 bases lying between them. The CDR3 contains 12 residues. The CDR3 reads CASMPRGTEAFF. In nucleotides, the CDR3 is TGTGCCAGCATGCCTCGGGGCACTGAAGCTTTCTTT.

Only a few counts were recorded for this clone. This chain uses TRBV9 with TRBJ1-1; a weak D match, TRBD1 (6 bases). Germline assignment: CDR1 SGDLS and CDR2 YYNGEE. This CDR3 spans 13 amino acids. Trimming shortened V by 3 bases and J by 4 bases, and 10 bases separated the two germline ends. Here the CDR3 DNA reads TGTGCCAGCAGCGCTACAGGGATCACTGAAGCTTTCTTT. Protein sequence: CASSATGITEAFF.

The genes are TRBV2 and TRBJ2-2; 7 bases are a match to TRBD1. The V and J ends lost 5 bases and 7 bases, in that order; junction bases with no gene match: 7. The CDR3 has 14 residues. CDR1 SNHLY and CDR2 FYNNEI come from the germline V gene. The CDR3 protein is CASSRQGSFGELFF. In nucleotides, the CDR3 is TGTGCCAGCAGTCGACAGGGATCGTTCGGGGAGCTGTTTTTT.

The sample holds one count of this clone. This rearrangement joins TRBV5-6 to TRBJ1-6, with D possibly being TRBD1 (5 bases). CDR1 is SGHDT and CDR2 is YYEEEE in the germline V gene. The ends were cut back, 0 bases at V and 10 bases at J, with 14 bases in the middle. This CDR3 has 15 residues. The CDR3 DNA reads as TGTGCCAGCAGCTTGGCGGGGGGGGTAGGCTCACCCCTCCACTTT. Its translation is CASSLAGGVGSPLHF.

The chain uses TRBV5-1 and TRBJ1-6, with D perhaps TRBD1 (6 bases). V was trimmed by 2 bases and J by 4 bases, leaving 7 bases between them. CDR3 size: 14 residues. Germline CDR1 and CDR2: SGHRS and YFSETQ. The chain's CDR3 is CASSLQGYNSPLHF. In DNA form, the CDR3 reads TGCGCCAGCAGCTTACAGGGATATAATTCACCCCTCCACTTT. Combining the CDR3 with reference TRBV5-1 and TRBJ1-6 gives the whole variable domain KAGVTQTPRYLIKTRGQQVTLSCSPISGHRSVSWYQQTPGQGLQFLFEYFSETQRNKGNFPGRFSGRQFSNSRSEMNVSTLELGDSALYLCASSLQGYNSPLHFGNGTRLTVT.

The chain carries TRBV30 and TRBJ2-5; 11 bases match TRBD2. Germline-derived CDR1 and CDR2 are GTSNPN and SVGIG (reference sequence). The CDR3 consists of 17 residues. V shed 2 bases and J 9 bases; nucleotides not matched to a gene: 17. This chain's CDR3 is CAWSINLGTSGLSAQYF. In nucleotides, the CDR3 is TGTGCCTGGAGTATCAACCTCGGGACTAGCGGCCTAAGTGCCCAGTACTTC.

The V and J genes are TRBV6-5 and TRBJ1-4, with D unresolved. V shed 5 bases and J shed 7 bases, with 14 bases lying between them. Germline V gene lookup returns CDR1 MNHEY and CDR2 SVGAGI. This CDR3 is built from 14 residues. This CDR3 reads CASSPDLGGEKLFF. The CDR3 region has the DNA TGTGCCAGCAGTCCCGACCTAGGAGGTGAAAAACTGTTTTTT.

V gene TRBV7-2 combines with J gene TRBJ2-1, with D unclear. Trimming cost V 4 bases and J 7 bases, with 8 bases left between them. This CDR3 is 12 amino acids long. Per the germline V gene, CDR1 is SGHTA and CDR2 is FQGNSA. CDR3 in amino acids: CASSSFINEQFF. In DNA form, the CDR3 reads TGTGCCAGCAGCTCTTTTATAAATGAGCAGTTCTTC.

This sequence joins TRBV7-9 and TRBJ1-1; tentatively, D is TRBD1 (5 bases). Looked up from germline, CDR1 is SEHNR and CDR2 is FQNEAQ (reference sequence). The CDR3 runs 18 residues. Trimming pared 3 bases from V and 4 bases from J, leaving 24 bases between. The CDR3 loop reads CASSFRGGPPREGTEAFF. The CDR3, as DNA: TGTGCCAGCAGCTTTAGGGGTGGACCCCCAAGGGAGGGCACTGAAGCTTTCTTT. Full variable domain (remainder filled in from reference TRBV7-9 and TRBJ1-1): DTGVSQNPRHKITKRGQNVTFRCDPISEHNRLYWYRQTLGQGPEFLTYFQNEAQLEKSRLLSDRFSAERPKGSFSTLEIQRTEQGDSAMYLCASSFRGGPPREGTEAFFGQGTRLTVV.

The chain links TRBV5-1 to TRBJ2-7, with 8 bases fitting TRBD1. This CDR3 region has 13 residues. Germline CDR1 is SGHRS and CDR2 is YFSETQ. V trimming: 4 bases; J trimming: 2 bases; junction bases outside the gene matches: 2. This CDR3 reads CASSRGQAYEQYF. CDR3 DNA sequence: TGCGCCAGCAGCAGGGGACAGGCCTACGAGCAGTACTTC. The whole variable domain, remainder taken from reference TRBV5-1 and TRBJ2-7, is KAGVTQTPRYLIKTRGQQVTLSCSPISGHRSVSWYQQTPGQGLQFLFEYFSETQRNKGNFPGRFSGRQFSNSRSEMNVSTLELGDSALYLCASSRGQAYEQYFGPGTRLTVT.

The chain employs TRBV30 and TRBJ1-2; D unclear. V shed 4 bases and J shed 7 bases, with 10 bases lying between them. The CDR3 spans 11 residues. Per germline, CDR1 GTSNPN and CDR2 SVGIG (reference sequence). The CDR3 reads CAWTIGGGYTF. CDR3 nucleotide sequence: TGTGCCTGGACCATAGGAGGTGGCTACACCTTC. Together with reference TRBV30 and TRBJ1-2, the CDR3 gives the full variable domain: SQTIHQWPATLVQPVGSPLSLECTVEGTSNPNLYWYRQAAGRGLQLLFYSVGIGQISSEVPQNLSASRPQDRQFILSSKKLLLSDSGFYLCAWTIGGGYTFGSGTRLTVV.

The chain couples TRBV6-5 to TRBJ2-1, with D tentatively TRBD1 (7 bases). The CDR3 is made up of 13 amino acids. The germline V and J ends were trimmed by 7 bases and 6 bases, with 13 bases remaining between them. Germline V gene data show CDR1 as MNHEY and CDR2 as SVGAGI. The CDR3 region is CASMSGGLNEQFF. Written as DNA, the CDR3 is TGTGCCAGCATGTCAGGGGGGCTCAATGAGCAGTTCTTC.

V is TRBV2 and J is TRBJ2-1; D is unresolved. Deletions cut 5 bases from V and 9 bases from J, with 11 bases between. The V gene's germline CDR1 is SNHLY and CDR2 FYNNEI. The CDR3 has 12 residues. CDR3: CASSPLSREQFF. DNA for the CDR3: TGTGCCAGCAGTCCTCTGTCCCGTGAGCAGTTCTTC.

This chain uses TRBV18 with TRBJ1-6; D might be TRBD1 (6 bases). The V end was cut by 3 bases, the J end by 14 bases, with 20 bases between. CDR1 is KGHSH and CDR2 is LQKENI in the germline V gene. The CDR3 has 15 amino acids. The CDR3 region has the DNA TGTGCCAGCTCACCCCCGGGAGGGGGGGATGGGACCCTCCACTTT. The encoded protein is CASSPPGGGDGTLHF.

The genes are TRBV29-1 and TRBJ2-7, with D tentatively TRBD1 (6 bases). The length of the CDR3 is 12 residues. V shed 0 bases and J shed 3 bases, with 6 bases lying between them. Germline-derived CDR1 and CDR2 are SQVTM and ANQGSEA. DNA for the CDR3: TGCAGCGTTGAAGAACAGGGCTACGAGCAGTACTTC. This codes for CSVEEQGYEQYF.

The V gene is TRBV5-6, the J gene TRBJ1-2; 7 nucleotides agree with TRBD1. Germline V gene sequence: CDR1 SGHDT, CDR2 YYEEEE. With 4 bases clipped from V and 8 bases from J, the junction kept 8 bases outside the gene matches. There are 13 residues in the CDR3. The chain's CDR3 is CASSLTGSGGYTF. For the CDR3, the DNA is TGTGCCAGCAGCCTGACAGGGTCGGGAGGCTACACCTTC.

The chain joins TRBV7-8 to TRBJ1-2; 7 bases are shared with TRBD1. The germline CDR1 and CDR2 sequences are SGHVS and FQNEAQ. Losses at the gene ends were 4 bases for V and 8 bases for J; bases not matched to a gene: 13. This CDR3 region has 15 residues. The CDR3 is CASSSSSTGAEGYTF. The CDR3 DNA sequence: TGTGCCAGCAGCTCCTCCTCTACAGGGGCCGAAGGCTACACCTTC. Full variable domain (missing parts from reference TRBV7-8 and TRBJ1-2): GAGVSQSPRYKVAKRGQDVALRCDPISGHVSLFWYQQALGQGPEFLTYFQNEAQLDKSGLPSDRFFAERPEGSVSTLKIQRTQQEDSAVYLCASSSSSTGAEGYTFGSGTRLTVV.

The gene calls are TRBV24-1 and TRBJ2-3; possible D gene TRBD2, 6 bases. V lost 2 bases to trimming and J lost 4 bases, with 18 bases between them. The CDR3 sequence is 17 residues long. CDR1 and CDR2 from the germline V gene are KGHDR and SFDVKD. The CDR3 coding sequence is TGTGCCACCAGTGATTCCCACAGCGGGTTGGGGGCAGATACGCAGTATTTT. Encoded protein: CATSDSHSGLGADTQYF.

This rearrangement joins TRBV10-2 to TRBJ2-7; the match to TRBD2 covers 11 bases. The CDR3 is made up of 17 amino acids. Germline V gives CDR1 WSHSY, CDR2 SAAADI. V lost 3 bases, J lost 0 bases, and 7 bases stayed unmatched. CDR3 coding DNA: TGCGCCAGCAGTGACTCCGGGACTAGCGGATTCTCCTACGAGCAGTACGTC. Encoded protein: CASSDSGTSGFSYEQYV.

The chain links TRBV6-5 to TRBJ1-6; 7 nucleotides align to TRBD1. The CDR3 is 15 amino acids. J was trimmed by 0 bases and V by 6 bases; bases with no gene match: 2. CDR1 MNHEY and CDR2 SVGAGI come from the germline V gene. The CDR3 bases are TGTGCCAGCAGGACAGGGAGCTCCTATAATTCACCCCTCCACTTT. It encodes CASRTGSSYNSPLHF.

This chain links TRBV12-3 or TRBV12-4 with TRBJ1-5; the D gene is possibly TRBD1 (5 bases). The CDR3 length is 13 residues. CDR3 residues: CASRGVSNQPQHF. The CDR3 region has the DNA TGTGCGTCAAGGGGTGTAAGCAATCAGCCCCAGCATTTT.